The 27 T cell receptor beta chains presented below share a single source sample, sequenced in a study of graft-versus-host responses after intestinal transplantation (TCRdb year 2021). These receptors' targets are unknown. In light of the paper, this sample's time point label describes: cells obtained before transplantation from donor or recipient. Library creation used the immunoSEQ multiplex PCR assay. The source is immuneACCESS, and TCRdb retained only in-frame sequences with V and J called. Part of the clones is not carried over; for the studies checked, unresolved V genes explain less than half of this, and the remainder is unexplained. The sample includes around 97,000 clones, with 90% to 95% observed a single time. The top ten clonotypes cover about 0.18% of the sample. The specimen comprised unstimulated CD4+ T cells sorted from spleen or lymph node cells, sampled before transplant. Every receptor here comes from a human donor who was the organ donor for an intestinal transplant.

The CDR3 region is CASSVAGGSGETQYF. The CDR3 bases are TGTGCCAGCAGCGTAGCGGGGGGATCCGGGGAGACCCAGTACTTC. The V gene is TRBV9, the J gene TRBJ2-5, with 7 nucleotides matching TRBD2. After removal of 0 bases from V and 5 bases from J, the junction contained 7 bases not matched to a gene. Germline assignment: CDR1 SGDLS and CDR2 YYNGEE. This CDR3 contains 15 residues.

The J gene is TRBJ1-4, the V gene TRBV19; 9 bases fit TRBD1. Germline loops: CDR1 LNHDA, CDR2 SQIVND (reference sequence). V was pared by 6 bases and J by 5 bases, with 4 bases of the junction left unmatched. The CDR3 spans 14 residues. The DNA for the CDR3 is TGTGCCAGTAGCCCCGGGACAGGGAATGAAAAACTGTTTTTT. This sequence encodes CASSPGTGNEKLFF.

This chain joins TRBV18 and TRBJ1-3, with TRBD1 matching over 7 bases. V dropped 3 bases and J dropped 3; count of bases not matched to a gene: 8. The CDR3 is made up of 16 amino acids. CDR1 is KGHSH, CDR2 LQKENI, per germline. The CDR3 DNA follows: TGTGCCAGCTCACCGATGGACAGGATAGATGGAAACACCATATATTTT. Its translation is CASSPMDRIDGNTIYF. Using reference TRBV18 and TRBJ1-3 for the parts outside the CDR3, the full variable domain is NAGVMQNPRHLVRRRGQEARLRCSPMKGHSHVYWYRQLPEEGLKFMVYLQKENIIDESGMPKERFSAEFPKEGPSILRIQQVVRGDSAAYFCASSPMDRIDGNTIYFGEGSWLTVV.

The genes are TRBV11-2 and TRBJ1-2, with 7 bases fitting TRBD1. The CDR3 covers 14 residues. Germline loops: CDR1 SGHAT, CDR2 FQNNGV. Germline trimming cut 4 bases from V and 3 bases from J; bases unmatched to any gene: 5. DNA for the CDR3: TGTGCCAGCAGCTGGACAGGAGGCGACTATGGCTACACCTTC. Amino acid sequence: CASSWTGGDYGYTF.

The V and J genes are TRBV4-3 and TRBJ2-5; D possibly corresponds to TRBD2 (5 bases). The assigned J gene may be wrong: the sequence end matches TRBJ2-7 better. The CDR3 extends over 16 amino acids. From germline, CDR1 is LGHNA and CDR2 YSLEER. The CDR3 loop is CASSPRPGPGIYEQYF. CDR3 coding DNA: TGCGCCAGCAGCCCGCGACCGGGTCCCGGGATCTACGAGCAGTACTTC.

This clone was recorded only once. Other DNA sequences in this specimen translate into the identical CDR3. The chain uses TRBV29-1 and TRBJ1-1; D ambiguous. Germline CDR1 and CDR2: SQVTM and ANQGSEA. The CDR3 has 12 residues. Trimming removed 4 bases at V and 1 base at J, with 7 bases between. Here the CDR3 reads CSVVSSNTEAFF. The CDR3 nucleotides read TGCAGCGTTGTTTCCTCGAACACTGAAGCTTTCTTT.

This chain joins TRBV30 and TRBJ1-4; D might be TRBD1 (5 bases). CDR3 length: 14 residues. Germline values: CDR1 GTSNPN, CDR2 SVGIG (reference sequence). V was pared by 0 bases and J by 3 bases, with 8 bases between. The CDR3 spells CAWSVWGSNEKLFF. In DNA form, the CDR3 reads TGTGCCTGGAGTGTCTGGGGCTCTAATGAAAAACTGTTTTTT.

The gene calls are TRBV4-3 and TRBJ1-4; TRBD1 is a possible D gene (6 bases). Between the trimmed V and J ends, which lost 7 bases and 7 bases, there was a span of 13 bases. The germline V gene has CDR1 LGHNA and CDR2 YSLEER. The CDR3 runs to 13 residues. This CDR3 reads CASNRDVGEKLFF. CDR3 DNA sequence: TGCGCCAGCAACAGGGACGTGGGTGAAAAACTGTTTTTT.

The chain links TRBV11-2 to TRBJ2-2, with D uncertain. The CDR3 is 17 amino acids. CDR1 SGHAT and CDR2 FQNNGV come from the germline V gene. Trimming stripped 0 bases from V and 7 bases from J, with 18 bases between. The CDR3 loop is CASSLDFGAVPGGELFF. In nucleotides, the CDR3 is TGTGCCAGCAGCTTAGATTTTGGAGCTGTTCCGGGCGGGGAGCTGTTTTTT.

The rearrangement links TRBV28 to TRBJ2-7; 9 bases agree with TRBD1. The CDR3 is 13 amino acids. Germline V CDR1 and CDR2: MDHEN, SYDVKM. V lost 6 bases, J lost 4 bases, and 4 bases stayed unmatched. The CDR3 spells CASSRGQGYEQYF. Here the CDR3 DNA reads TGTGCCAGCAGCCGCGGACAGGGGTACGAGCAGTACTTC. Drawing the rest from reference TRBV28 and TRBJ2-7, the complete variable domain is DVKVTQSSRYLVKRTGEKVFLECVQDMDHENMFWYRQDPGLGLRLIYFSYDVKMKEKGDIPEGYSVSREKKERFSLILESASTNQTSMYLCASSRGQGYEQYFGPGTRLTVT.

The CDR3 is CASSWFGQGGRNSPLHF. CDR3 nucleotides: TGTGCCAGCAGCTGGTTCGGACAGGGGGGGCGGAATTCACCCCTCCACTTT. The chain uses TRBV21-1 and TRBJ1-6; no check of the table's D call, TRBD1, against the DNA was made. TRBV21-1 is labeled a pseudogene. This CDR3 is built from 17 residues.

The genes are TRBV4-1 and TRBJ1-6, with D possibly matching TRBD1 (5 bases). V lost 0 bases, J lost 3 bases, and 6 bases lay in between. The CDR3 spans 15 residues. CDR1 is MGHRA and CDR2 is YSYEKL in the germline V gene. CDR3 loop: CASSQDGHYNSPLHF. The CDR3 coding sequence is TGCGCCAGCAGCCAAGATGGACACTATAATTCACCCCTCCACTTT.

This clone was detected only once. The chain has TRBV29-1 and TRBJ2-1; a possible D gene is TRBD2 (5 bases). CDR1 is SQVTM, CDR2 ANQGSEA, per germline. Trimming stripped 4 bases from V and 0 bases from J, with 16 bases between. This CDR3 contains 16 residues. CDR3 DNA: TGCAGCGTTGGGAACCCGGCGGGTAGCTCCTACAATGAGCAGTTCTTC. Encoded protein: CSVGNPAGSSYNEQFF.

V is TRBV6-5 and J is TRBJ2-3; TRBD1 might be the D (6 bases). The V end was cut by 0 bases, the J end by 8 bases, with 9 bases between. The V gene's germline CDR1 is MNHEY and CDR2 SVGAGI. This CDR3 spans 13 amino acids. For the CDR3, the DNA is TGTGCCAGCAGTTACTCGATGGGGGCTACGCAGTATTTT. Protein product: CASSYSMGATQYF.

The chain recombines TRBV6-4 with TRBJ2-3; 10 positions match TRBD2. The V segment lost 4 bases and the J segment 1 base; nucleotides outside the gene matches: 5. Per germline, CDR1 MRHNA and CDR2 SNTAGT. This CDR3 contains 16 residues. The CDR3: CASSVGLAGGTDTQYF. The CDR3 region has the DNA TGTGCCAGCAGTGTGGGCCTAGCGGGGGGCACAGATACGCAGTATTTT.

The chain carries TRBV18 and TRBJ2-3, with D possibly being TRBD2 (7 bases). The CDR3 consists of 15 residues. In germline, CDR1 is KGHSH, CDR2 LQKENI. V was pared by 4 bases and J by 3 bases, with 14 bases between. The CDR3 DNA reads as TGTGCCAGCTCACGTTCGGGGGGCGGGACAGATACGCAGTATTTT. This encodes CASSRSGGGTDTQYF.

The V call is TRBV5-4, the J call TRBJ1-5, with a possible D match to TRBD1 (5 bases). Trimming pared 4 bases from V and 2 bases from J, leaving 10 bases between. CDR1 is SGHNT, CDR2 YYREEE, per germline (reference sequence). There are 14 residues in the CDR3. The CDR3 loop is CASSLGGGNQPQHF. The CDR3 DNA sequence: TGTGCCAGCAGCCTGGGGGGGGGCAATCAGCCCCAGCATTTT.

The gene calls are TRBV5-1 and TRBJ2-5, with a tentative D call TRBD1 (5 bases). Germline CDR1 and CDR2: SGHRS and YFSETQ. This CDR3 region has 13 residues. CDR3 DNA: TGCGCTACTGGGGCAGATCCCAAGACGACCCAGTACTTC. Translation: CATGADPKTTQYF.

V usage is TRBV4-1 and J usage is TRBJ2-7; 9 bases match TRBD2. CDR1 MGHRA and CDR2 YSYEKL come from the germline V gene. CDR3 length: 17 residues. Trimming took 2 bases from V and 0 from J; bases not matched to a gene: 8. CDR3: CASSQIHSGRSSYEQYF. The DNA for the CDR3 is TGCGCCAGCAGCCAAATACATAGCGGGAGAAGCTCCTACGAGCAGTACTTC.

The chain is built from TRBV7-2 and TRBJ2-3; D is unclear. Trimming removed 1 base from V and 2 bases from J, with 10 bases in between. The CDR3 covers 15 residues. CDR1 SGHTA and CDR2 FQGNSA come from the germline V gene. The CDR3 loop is CASSLGSVLTDTQYF. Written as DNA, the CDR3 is TGTGCCAGCAGCTTAGGAAGCGTGCTCACAGATACGCAGTATTTT.

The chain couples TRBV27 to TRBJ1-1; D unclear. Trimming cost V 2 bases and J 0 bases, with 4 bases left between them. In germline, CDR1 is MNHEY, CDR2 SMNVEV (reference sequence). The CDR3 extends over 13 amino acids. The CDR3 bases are TGTGCCAGCAGTTTAACAATGAACACTGAAGCTTTCTTT. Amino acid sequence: CASSLTMNTEAFF.

Here the CDR3 reads CASWLQGTSADGYTF. The CDR3 nucleotides are TGTGCCAGTTGGCTACAGGGGACCTCCGCGGATGGCTACACCTTC. The chain recombines TRBV19 with TRBJ1-2, with 7 bases that match TRBD1. This CDR3 comprises 15 residues. Germline CDR1 reads LNHDA; CDR2 reads SQIVND (reference sequence). The V segment lost 8 bases and the J segment 6 bases; nucleotides outside the gene matches: 15.

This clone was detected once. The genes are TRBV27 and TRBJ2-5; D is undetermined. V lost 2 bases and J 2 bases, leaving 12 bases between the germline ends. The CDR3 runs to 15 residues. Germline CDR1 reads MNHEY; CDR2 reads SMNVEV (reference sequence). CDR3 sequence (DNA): TGTGCCAGCAGTTTAACGATTAGTCGACAAGAGACCCAGTACTTC. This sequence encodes CASSLTISRQETQYF.

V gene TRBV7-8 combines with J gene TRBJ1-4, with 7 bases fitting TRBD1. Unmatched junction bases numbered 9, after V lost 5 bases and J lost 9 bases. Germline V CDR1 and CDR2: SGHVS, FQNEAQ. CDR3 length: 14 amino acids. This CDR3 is CASSVRTGQKKLFF. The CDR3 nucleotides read TGTGCCAGCAGCGTACGAACGGGACAGAAAAAACTGTTTTTT.

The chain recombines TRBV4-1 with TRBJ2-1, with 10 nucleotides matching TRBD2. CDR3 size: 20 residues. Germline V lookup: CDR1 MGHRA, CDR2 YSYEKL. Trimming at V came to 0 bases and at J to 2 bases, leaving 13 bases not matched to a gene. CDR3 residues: CASSQEGERGGPETYNEQFF. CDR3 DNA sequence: TGCGCCAGCAGCCAAGAAGGGGAGCGGGGGGGCCCAGAAACCTACAATGAGCAGTTCTTC.

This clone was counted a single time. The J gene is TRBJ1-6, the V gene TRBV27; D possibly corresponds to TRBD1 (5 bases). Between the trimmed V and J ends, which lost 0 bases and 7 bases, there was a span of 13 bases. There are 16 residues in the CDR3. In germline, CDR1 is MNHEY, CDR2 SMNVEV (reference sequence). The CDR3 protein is CASSLSSGPKNSPLHF. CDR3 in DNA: TGTGCCAGCAGTTTATCATCAGGGCCGAAGAATTCACCCCTCCACTTT.

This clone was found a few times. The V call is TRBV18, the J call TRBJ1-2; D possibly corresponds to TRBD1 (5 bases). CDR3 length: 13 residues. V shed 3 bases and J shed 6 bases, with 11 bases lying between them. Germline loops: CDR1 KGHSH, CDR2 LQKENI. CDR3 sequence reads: CASSPDQGDGYTF. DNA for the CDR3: TGTGCCAGCTCACCCGACCAGGGCGATGGCTACACCTTC.